Described below is a single T cell receptor beta chain sequence and its context. This specimen comes from a study of blood T cell repertoires in COVID-19. The CDR3 runs to 13 residues. Germline V lookup: CDR1 MDHEN, CDR2 SYDVKM. Unmatched junction bases numbered 2, after V lost 1 base and J lost 8 bases. Here immunoSEQ multiplex PCR was the method, and the copy in TCRdb shows in-frame clones only, minus some. The repertoire holds 400,000 or so clones, with over 85% as singletons. The receptor's source is a man aged 18 to 29 with COVID-19, enrolled during active disease. The sequenced sample consisted of peripheral blood. The rearrangement uses TRBV28 and TRBJ2-3, with 8 bases fitting TRBD2. In nucleotides, the CDR3 is TGTGCCAGCAGTTTATCCGGGAGGGGTACGCAGTATTTT. Translation gives CASSLSGRGTQYF.